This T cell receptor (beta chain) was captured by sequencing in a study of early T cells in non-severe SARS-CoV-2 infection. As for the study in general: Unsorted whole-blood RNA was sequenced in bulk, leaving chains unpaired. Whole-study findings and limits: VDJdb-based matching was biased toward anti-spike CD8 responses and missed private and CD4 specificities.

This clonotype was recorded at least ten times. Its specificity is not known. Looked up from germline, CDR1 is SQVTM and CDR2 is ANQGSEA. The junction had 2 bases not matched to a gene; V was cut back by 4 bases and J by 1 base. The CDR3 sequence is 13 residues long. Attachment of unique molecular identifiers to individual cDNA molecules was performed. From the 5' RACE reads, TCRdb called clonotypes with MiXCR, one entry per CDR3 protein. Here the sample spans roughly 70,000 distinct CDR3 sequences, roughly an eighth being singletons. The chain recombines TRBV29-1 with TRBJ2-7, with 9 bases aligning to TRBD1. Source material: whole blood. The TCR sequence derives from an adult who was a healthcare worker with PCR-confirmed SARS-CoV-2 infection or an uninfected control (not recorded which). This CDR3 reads CSVGGQGSYEQYF. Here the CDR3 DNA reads TGCAGCGTTGGGGGACAGGGATCCTACGAGCAGTACTTC.